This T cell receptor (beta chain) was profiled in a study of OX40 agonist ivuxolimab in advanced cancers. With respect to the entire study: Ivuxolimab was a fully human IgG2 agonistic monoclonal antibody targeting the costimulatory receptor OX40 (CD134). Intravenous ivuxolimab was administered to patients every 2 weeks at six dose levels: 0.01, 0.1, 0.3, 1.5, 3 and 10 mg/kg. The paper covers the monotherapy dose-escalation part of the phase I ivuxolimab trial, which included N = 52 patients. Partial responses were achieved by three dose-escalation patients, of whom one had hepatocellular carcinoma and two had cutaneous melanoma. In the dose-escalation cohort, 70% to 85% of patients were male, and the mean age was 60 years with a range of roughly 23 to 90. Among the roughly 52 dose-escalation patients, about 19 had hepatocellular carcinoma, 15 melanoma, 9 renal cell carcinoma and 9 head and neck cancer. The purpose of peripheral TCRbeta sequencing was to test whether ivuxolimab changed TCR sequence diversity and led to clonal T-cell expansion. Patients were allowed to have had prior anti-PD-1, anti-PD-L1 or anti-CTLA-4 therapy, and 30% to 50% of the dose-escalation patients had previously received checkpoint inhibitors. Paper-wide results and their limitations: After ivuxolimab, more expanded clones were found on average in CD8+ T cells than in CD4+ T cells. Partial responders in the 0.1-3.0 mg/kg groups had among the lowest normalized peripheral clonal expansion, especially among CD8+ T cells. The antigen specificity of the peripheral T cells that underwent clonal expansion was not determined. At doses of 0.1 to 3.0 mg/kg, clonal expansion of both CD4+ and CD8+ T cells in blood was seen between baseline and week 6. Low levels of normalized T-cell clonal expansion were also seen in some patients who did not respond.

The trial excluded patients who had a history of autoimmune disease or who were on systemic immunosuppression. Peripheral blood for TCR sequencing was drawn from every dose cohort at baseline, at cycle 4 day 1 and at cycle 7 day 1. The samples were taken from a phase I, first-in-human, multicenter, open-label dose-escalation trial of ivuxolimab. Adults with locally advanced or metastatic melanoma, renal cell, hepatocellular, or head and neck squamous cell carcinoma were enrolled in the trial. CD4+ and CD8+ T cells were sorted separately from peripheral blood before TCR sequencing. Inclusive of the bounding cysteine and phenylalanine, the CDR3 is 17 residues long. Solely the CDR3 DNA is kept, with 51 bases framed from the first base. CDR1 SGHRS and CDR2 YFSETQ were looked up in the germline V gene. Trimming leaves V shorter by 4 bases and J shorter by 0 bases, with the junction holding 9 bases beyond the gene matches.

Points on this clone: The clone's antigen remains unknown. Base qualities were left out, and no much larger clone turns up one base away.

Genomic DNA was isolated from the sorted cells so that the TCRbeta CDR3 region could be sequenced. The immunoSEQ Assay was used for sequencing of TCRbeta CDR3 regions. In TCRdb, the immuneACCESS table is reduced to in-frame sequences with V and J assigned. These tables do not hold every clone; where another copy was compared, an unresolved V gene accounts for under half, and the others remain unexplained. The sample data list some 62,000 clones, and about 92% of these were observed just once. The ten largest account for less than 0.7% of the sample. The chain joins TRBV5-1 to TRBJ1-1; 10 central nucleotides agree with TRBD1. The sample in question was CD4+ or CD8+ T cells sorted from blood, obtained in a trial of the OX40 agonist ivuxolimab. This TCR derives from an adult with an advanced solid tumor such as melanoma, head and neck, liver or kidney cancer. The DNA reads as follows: TGCGCCAGCAGCCCGCGTCCCGGGACAGGGGTGAACACTGAAGCTTTCTTT. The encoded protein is CASSPRPGTGVNTEAFF.